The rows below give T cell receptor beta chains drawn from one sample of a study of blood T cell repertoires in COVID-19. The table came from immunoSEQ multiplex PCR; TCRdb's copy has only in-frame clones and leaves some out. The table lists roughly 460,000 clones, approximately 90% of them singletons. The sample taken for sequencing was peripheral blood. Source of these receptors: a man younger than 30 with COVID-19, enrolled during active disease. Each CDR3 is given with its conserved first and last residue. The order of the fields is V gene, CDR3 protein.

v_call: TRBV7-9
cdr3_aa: CASSVGTLSSSGIEAFF

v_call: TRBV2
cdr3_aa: CASSASNYGYTF

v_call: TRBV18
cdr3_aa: CASSPETGNQPQHF

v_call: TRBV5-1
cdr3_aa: CASSGTSGADNEQFF

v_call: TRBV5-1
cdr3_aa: CASSQTGNTGELFF

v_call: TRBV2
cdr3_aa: CASSDSSTEDIQYF

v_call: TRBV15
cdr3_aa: CATSGGGQWPQHF

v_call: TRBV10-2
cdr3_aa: CATTLRERELSGELFF

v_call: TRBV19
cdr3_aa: CASSEWAFGYTF

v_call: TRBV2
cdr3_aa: CASSEWRQGSSGANVLTF

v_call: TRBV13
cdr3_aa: CASSLASGGDNEQFF

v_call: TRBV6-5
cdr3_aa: CASSDPGQGAGEQYF

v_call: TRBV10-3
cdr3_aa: CASLTGVDQPQHF

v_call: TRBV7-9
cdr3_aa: CASRPGEWGYTF

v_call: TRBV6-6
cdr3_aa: CASTGNIFRQKDEAFF

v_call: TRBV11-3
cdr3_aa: CASSLGQGGETQYF

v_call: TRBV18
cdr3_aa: CASSPPGVVTGELFF

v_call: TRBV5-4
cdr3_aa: CASSLRVGETQYF

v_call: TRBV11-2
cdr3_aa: CASSPLSGGQETQYF

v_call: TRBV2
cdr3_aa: CASSEAVRDEQYF

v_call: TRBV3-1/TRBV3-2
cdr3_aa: CASSPPRTGSVSGANVLTF

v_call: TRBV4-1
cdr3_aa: CASSQLGQGAGNTIYF

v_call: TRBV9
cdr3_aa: CASSVDQGTYYGYTF

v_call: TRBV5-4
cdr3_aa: CASSSQGLDEQFF

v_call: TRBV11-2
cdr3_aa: CASSSRLAYEQYF

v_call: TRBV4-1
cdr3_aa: CASSQGPGQGVYNEQFF

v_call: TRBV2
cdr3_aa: CASSGAAGRETQYF

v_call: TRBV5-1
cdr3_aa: CASSLRETQYF

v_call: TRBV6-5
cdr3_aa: CASSYSGWSGGDEQYF

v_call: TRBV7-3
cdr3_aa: CASSLAGTGTRLSEQFF

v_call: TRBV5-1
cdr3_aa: CASSPGTSGYNEQFF

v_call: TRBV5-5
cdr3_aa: CASNPNAMNTEAFF

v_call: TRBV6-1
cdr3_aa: CASSDRQGRDGYTF

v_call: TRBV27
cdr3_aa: CASTPTGSVLGHEQFF

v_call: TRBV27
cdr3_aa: CASSLVWGNYEQYF

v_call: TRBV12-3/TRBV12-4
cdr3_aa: CASSPRGYEQYF

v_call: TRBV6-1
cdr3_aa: CASSEDREGDTQYF

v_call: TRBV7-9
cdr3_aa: CASSSPAGRSEQFF

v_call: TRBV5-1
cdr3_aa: CASSSVSGSSSKTQYF

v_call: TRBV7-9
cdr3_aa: CASTTTGFYGYTF

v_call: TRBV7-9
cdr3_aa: CASSLAGGREQYF

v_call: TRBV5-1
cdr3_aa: CASSPSGQGRDEQYF

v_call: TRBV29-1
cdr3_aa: CSAEMGAGGYTF

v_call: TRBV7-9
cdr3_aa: CASSLDPGQETQYF

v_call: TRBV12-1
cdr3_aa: CASIKRYEQYF

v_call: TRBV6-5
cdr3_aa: CASSSLPNTEAFF

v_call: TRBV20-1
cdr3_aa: CSASVSSDNEQFF